This T cell receptor (beta chain) was captured in a study of vaccination and CD4 T cells after COVID-19. The wider study: Two Hispanic individuals were among six male and four female convalescent patients. Typically, post-vaccine samples were obtained a median roughly 70 days after dose two, within a range of 14 to 241. At day 14 and again at days 161 to 241 post-vaccination, a few convalescent patients were sampled. The study's findings and limits: There was no significant change from 21 to 38 median reactive clonotypes.

TCRdb ran MiXCR on the PCR reads and lists one entry per CDR3 protein. This sample yields some 40,000 distinct CDR3 sequences, of which 36% are seen a single time; 5% to 6.5% belongs to the top ten. This clonotype was detected a few times. What it binds is unknown. The V and J ends lost 5 bases and 6 bases, in that order; junction bases with no gene match: 9. This CDR3 contains 15 residues. Per germline, CDR1 SGHVS and CDR2 FQNEAQ. The time point: late sampling 161 to 241 days after vaccination in a few convalescent patients. This TCR derives from a human donor who had recovered from COVID-19. This specimen was CD4+ T cells from blood, taken about 7 months after SARS-CoV-2 vaccination. The rearrangement uses TRBV7-8 and TRBJ2-5; 10 nucleotides align to TRBD2. In DNA form, the CDR3 reads TGTGCCAGCAGCCTCGCTAGCGGGAGTGCGAAGACCCAGTACTTC. Protein sequence: CASSLASGSAKTQYF.